This T cell receptor (beta chain) was identified in a study of blood T cell repertoires in COVID-19. Looking at the study overall: The origin of the acute and convalescent COVID-19 samples was the United States, Italy and Spain. The analysed material was cDNA or gDNA that came from T cells, B-cell-depleted T cells, or PBMCs.

How the authors handled the data: Amplification of reference gene primers provided the estimated nucleated cell counts. Here immunoSEQ multiplex PCR was the method, and the copy in TCRdb shows in-frame clones only, minus some. The DNA gave D and trimming, while V, J and clone size come from that table. The table records under 200,000 clones, roughly 83% of them present only once. This clonotype was sampled from a human donor in a cohort sampled during active COVID-19. The specimen sequenced was peripheral blood.

In nucleotides, the CDR3 is TGTGCCAGCACCGGACAGGGAGGGTTTTACGAGCAGTACTTC. Its translation is CASTGQGGFYEQYF. This chain connects TRBV28 to TRBJ2-7, with D perhaps matching TRBD1 (8 bases). With 7 bases removed from V and 4 bases from J, the gap between germline ends came to 17 bases. CDR3 length: 14 residues. From germline, CDR1 is MDHEN and CDR2 SYDVKM.